The 26 T cell receptor beta chains below were found in one sample sequenced in a study of beta chain features in type 1 diabetes. Reverse transcription of all isolated RNA meant that expressed TCRB transcripts were sequenced. TCRdb's copy holds only in-frame clones and misses some; the assay was immunoSEQ multiplex PCR. The sample includes about 290,000 clones, 8% seen only once; the top ten take roughly 0.94%. Sequencing was done on a sample of central memory CD4+ T cells from blood. These receptors were collected from a woman aged 18-29 years in good health.

The V and J genes are TRBV9 and TRBJ2-5, with TRBD2 identical over 13 bases. The CDR3 extends over 20 amino acids. From germline, CDR1 is SGDLS and CDR2 YYNGEE. V was pared by 0 bases and J by 5 bases, with 16 bases of the junction left unmatched. Here the CDR3 reads CASSVVGTSGGVDRNETQYF. CDR3 nucleotide sequence: TGTGCCAGCAGCGTAGTGGGCACTAGCGGGGGGGTCGATCGAAATGAGACCCAGTACTTC.

The rearrangement links TRBV19 to TRBJ2-5; D is possibly TRBD2 (5 bases). Per germline, CDR1 LNHDA and CDR2 SQIVND (reference sequence). The CDR3 covers 16 residues. V was cut by 5 bases and J by 3 bases, with 19 bases left in between. Here the CDR3 reads CASSFQSGGLKETQYF. DNA for the CDR3: TGTGCCAGTAGTTTTCAGTCAGGTGGACTGAAAGAGACCCAGTACTTC.

V usage is TRBV15 and J usage is TRBJ2-3; D is unresolved. Germline V gene lookup returns CDR1 LNHNV and CDR2 YYDKDF (reference sequence). The CDR3 has 14 amino acids. Trimming took 1 base from V and 4 from J, leaving 9 bases between them. The CDR3: CATSRGGRPDTQYF. Written as DNA, the CDR3 is TGTGCCACCAGCAGAGGTGGACGTCCAGATACGCAGTATTTT.

Only a few counts were recorded for this clone. The chain carries TRBV30 and TRBJ2-7; 7 bases are a match to TRBD2. The junction had 11 bases not matched to a gene; V was cut back by 5 bases and J by 7 bases. Germline CDR1 reads GTSNPN; CDR2 reads SVGIG (reference sequence). The CDR3 is 13 residues long. The CDR3 sequence is CAWRTSPVPEQYF. As DNA, the CDR3 is TGTGCCTGGCGGACTAGTCCCGTACCAGAGCAGTACTTC.

This clone was counted ten times or more. The genes are TRBV7-9 and TRBJ2-3; a weak D match, TRBD1 (5 bases). Germline values: CDR1 SEHNR, CDR2 FQNEAQ (reference sequence). This CDR3 is 11 amino acids long. The CDR3 nucleotides are TGTGGGGGCAGGGCCACAGATACGCAGTATTTT. Translating gives CGGRATDTQYF.

This clone was observed a handful of times. The chain has TRBV4-2 and TRBJ1-5; D call uncertain. V was clipped by 0 bases and J by 2 bases, with 14 bases between them. In germline, CDR1 is LGHNA, CDR2 YNFKEQ. CDR3 length equals 17 residues. In nucleotides, the CDR3 is TGTGCCAGCAGCCAAGATTGGTCGGCTGGAGGCAATCAGCCCCAGCATTTT. Protein product: CASSQDWSAGGNQPQHF.

This clone showed up many times. This chain links TRBV12-2 with TRBJ2-7; the table's D gene call, TRBD2, was not cross checked with the DNA. TRBV12-2 is a pseudogene. The CDR3 length is 16 residues. The chain's CDR3 is CASRPGVASGLYEQYV. For the CDR3, the DNA is TGTGCAAGTCGCCCAGGGGTGGCTAGCGGGCTCTACGAGCAGTACGTC.

At least ten counts were recorded for this clone. The gene calls are TRBV10-3 and TRBJ2-1, with TRBD1 identical over 7 bases. From germline, CDR1 is ENHRY and CDR2 SYGVKD. The length of the CDR3 is 14 residues. V was clipped by 7 bases and J by 5 bases; unmatched bases: 8. The CDR3 region has the DNA TGTGCCATCAAAAGTCGGACAGGAAACAATGAGCAGTTCTTC. Translated: CAIKSRTGNNEQFF.

This clone was seen repeatedly, ten times or more. This sequence joins TRBV2 and TRBJ2-3; no reliable D call. The germline V gene has CDR1 SNHLY and CDR2 FYNNEI. The CDR3 is 13 amino acids. The V gene lost 7 bases and the J gene lost 2 bases, with 10 bases spanning the gap. CDR3: CASNKAPTDTQYF. The CDR3 bases are TGTGCCAGCAACAAAGCGCCCACAGATACGCAGTATTTT.

This clone turned up a few times. The chain has TRBV29-1 and TRBJ2-3; 8 bases map to TRBD1. The CDR3 covers 13 residues. Germline V lookup: CDR1 SQVTM, CDR2 ANQGSEA. Trimming cost V 7 bases and J 2 bases; bases outside gene matches: 5. CDR3 coding DNA: TGCAGCGGTGACAGGGGTGCCACAGATACGCAGTATTTT. This encodes CSGDRGATDTQYF.

In this sample, this clone turned up many times. The chain carries TRBV29-1 and TRBJ2-7; D gene ambiguous. The CDR3 is made up of 11 amino acids. Germline CDR1 and CDR2: SQVTM and ANQGSEA. Deletions cut 8 bases from V and 7 bases from J, with 15 bases between. CDR3 loop: CSPKEMGEQYF. The DNA for the CDR3 is TGCAGCCCTAAAGAAATGGGGGAGCAGTACTTC.

This clone occurred a few times. The chain links TRBV10-3 to TRBJ2-5, with D possibly TRBD1 on 5 matching bases. The CDR3 covers 14 residues. From germline, CDR1 is ENHRY and CDR2 SYGVKD. The V gene lost 3 bases and the J gene lost 2 bases, with 10 bases spanning the gap. The CDR3 sequence: CAISESQGQETQYF. The CDR3 DNA reads TGTGCCATCAGTGAATCGCAGGGACAAGAGACCCAGTACTTC.

This clone has a handful of counts. The chain uses TRBV9 and TRBJ1-2; 9 positions match TRBD1. The CDR3 is made up of 14 amino acids. V was pared by 4 bases and J by 5 bases, with 6 bases of the junction left unmatched. Germline values: CDR1 SGDLS, CDR2 YYNGEE. The CDR3 region is CASSRGTGRYGYTF. CDR3 coding DNA: TGTGCCAGCAGCCGGGGGACAGGGAGATATGGCTACACCTTC.

The rearrangement joins TRBV9 to TRBJ2-3; D is possibly TRBD1 (6 bases). CDR3 length equals 15 residues. V was cut by 0 bases and J by 2 bases, with 10 bases left in between. Germline assignment: CDR1 SGDLS and CDR2 YYNGEE. CDR3 region: CASSVGPGDTDTQYF. CDR3 sequence (DNA): TGTGCCAGCAGCGTAGGCCCAGGGGACACAGATACGCAGTATTTT. Drawing the rest from reference TRBV9 and TRBJ2-3, the complete variable domain is DSGVTQTPKHLITATGQRVTLRCSPRSGDLSVYWYQQSLDQGLQFLIQYYNGEERAKGNILERFSAQQFPDLHSELNLSSLELGDSALYFCASSVGPGDTDTQYFGPGTRLTVL.

There are a few counts of this clone. The chain joins TRBV11-3 to TRBJ2-7; D is unclear. Between the trimmed V and J ends, which lost 5 bases and 0 bases, there was a span of 11 bases. The CDR3 runs to 14 residues. Per germline, CDR1 SGHNT and CDR2 YENEEA. This CDR3 is CASSPRLFSYEQYV. CDR3 bases: TGTGCCAGCAGCCCCAGACTGTTCTCCTACGAGCAGTACGTC.

V gene TRBV2 combines with J gene TRBJ2-7, with D perhaps TRBD1 (6 bases). V gave up 5 bases and J gave up 3 bases, with 14 bases separating them. Per germline, CDR1 SNHLY and CDR2 FYNNEI. CDR3 size: 14 residues. This CDR3 is CASSLQRTVYEQYF. The CDR3 bases are TGTGCCAGCAGTCTCCAAAGGACAGTCTACGAGCAGTACTTC.

This clone appeared a few times. J is TRBJ2-3 and V is TRBV5-1, with D possibly being TRBD2 (5 bases). Germline V gives CDR1 SGHRS, CDR2 YFSETQ. There are 17 residues in the CDR3. V lost 4 bases and J 0 bases, leaving 18 bases between the germline ends. CDR3 DNA sequence: TGCGCCAGCAGCCGTCGGACTTCCCTATCTAGCACAGATACGCAGTATTTT. Its translation: CASSRRTSLSSTDTQYF.

This clone was seen only a few times. V and J are TRBV5-6 and TRBJ2-7, with D possibly being TRBD1 (6 bases). V shed 4 bases and J shed 0 bases, with 17 bases lying between them. Per the germline V gene, CDR1 is SGHDT and CDR2 is YYEEEE. CDR3 length equals 16 residues. The CDR3 nucleotides read TGTGCCAGCAGCCCCCGCCGGGACAAGGACTCCTACGAGCAGTACTTC. Its translation: CASSPRRDKDSYEQYF.

This clone was picked up a small number of times. The genes are TRBV27 and TRBJ2-5, with unresolved D. Deletions cut 6 bases from V and 6 bases from J, with 14 bases between. The CDR3 covers 13 residues. Germline-derived CDR1 and CDR2 are MNHEY and SMNVEV (reference sequence). The CDR3 DNA follows: TGTGCCAGCAGCGTCTTCCCCATTCAGACCCAGTACTTC. It specifies CASSVFPIQTQYF.

A few counts support this clone. This chain connects TRBV5-1 to TRBJ2-1, with 14 bases identical to TRBD2. Trimming at V came to 6 bases and at J to 2 bases, leaving 10 bases not matched to a gene. Germline V CDR1 and CDR2: SGHRS, YFSETQ. The CDR3 runs to 18 residues. CDR3 protein: CASKTRGTSGSAYNEQFF. The CDR3 DNA is TGCGCCAGCAAAACCCGAGGGACTAGCGGGAGTGCCTACAATGAGCAGTTCTTC.

The rearrangement joins TRBV4-2 to TRBJ1-1; D uncertain. Germline CDR1 is LGHNA and CDR2 is YNFKEQ. Trimming stripped 4 bases from V and 1 base from J, with 10 bases between. The CDR3 covers 14 residues. The CDR3 bases are TGTGCCAGCAGCCTGTCGCGGGAGAACACTGAAGCTTTCTTT. Amino acid sequence: CASSLSRENTEAFF.

V gene TRBV4-3 combines with J gene TRBJ1-6; D gene unclear. The germline V gene encodes CDR1 LGHNA and CDR2 YSLEER. V was clipped by 0 bases and J by 8 bases, with 11 bases between them. The CDR3 is 15 amino acids. CDR3 nucleotides: TGCGCCAGCAGCCAAGACCCCGAAAGAGATTCACCCCTCCACTTT. Translating gives CASSQDPERDSPLHF.

This clone occurred a few times. The chain carries TRBV7-2 and TRBJ2-5; 8 positions agree with TRBD2. V shed 5 bases and J 2 bases; nucleotides not matched to a gene: 10. The CDR3 length is 16 residues. CDR1 and CDR2 from the germline V gene are SGHTA and FQGNSA. The DNA for the CDR3 is TGTGCCAGCAGCCCCCCCGCGGGAGGCAAACAAGAGACCCAGTACTTC. It translates to CASSPPAGGKQETQYF.

The sample holds a few counts of this clone. V usage is TRBV21-1 and J usage is TRBJ2-1; the table's D gene call, TRBD2, was not cross checked with the DNA. TRBV21-1 corresponds to a pseudogene. CDR3 length equals 16 residues. This CDR3 is CASSNSGSGRLHEQFF. DNA for the CDR3: TGTGCCAGCAGCAATTCGGGATCAGGAAGGTTACATGAGCAGTTCTTC.

This clone has a handful of counts. The V gene is TRBV4-3, the J gene TRBJ1-2; TRBD1 matches at 7 bases. With V trimmed by 1 base and J by 4 bases, 6 bases remained unmatched. Per germline, CDR1 LGHNA and CDR2 YSLEER. CDR3 length: 15 residues. The DNA for the CDR3 is TGCGCCAGCAGCCAAGTTTCCCAGGGGGGCTATGGCTACACCTTC. Its translation: CASSQVSQGGYGYTF.

There are many counts of this clone. The chain has TRBV27 and TRBJ1-1; D perhaps matches TRBD1 (6 bases). The CDR3 runs 13 residues. CDR1 and CDR2 (germline): MNHEY, SMNVEV (reference sequence). V lost 5 bases, J lost 3 bases, and 10 bases lay in between. The CDR3 protein is CASSPGQYTEAFF. For the CDR3, the DNA is TGTGCCAGCAGTCCTGGACAGTACACTGAAGCTTTCTTT.